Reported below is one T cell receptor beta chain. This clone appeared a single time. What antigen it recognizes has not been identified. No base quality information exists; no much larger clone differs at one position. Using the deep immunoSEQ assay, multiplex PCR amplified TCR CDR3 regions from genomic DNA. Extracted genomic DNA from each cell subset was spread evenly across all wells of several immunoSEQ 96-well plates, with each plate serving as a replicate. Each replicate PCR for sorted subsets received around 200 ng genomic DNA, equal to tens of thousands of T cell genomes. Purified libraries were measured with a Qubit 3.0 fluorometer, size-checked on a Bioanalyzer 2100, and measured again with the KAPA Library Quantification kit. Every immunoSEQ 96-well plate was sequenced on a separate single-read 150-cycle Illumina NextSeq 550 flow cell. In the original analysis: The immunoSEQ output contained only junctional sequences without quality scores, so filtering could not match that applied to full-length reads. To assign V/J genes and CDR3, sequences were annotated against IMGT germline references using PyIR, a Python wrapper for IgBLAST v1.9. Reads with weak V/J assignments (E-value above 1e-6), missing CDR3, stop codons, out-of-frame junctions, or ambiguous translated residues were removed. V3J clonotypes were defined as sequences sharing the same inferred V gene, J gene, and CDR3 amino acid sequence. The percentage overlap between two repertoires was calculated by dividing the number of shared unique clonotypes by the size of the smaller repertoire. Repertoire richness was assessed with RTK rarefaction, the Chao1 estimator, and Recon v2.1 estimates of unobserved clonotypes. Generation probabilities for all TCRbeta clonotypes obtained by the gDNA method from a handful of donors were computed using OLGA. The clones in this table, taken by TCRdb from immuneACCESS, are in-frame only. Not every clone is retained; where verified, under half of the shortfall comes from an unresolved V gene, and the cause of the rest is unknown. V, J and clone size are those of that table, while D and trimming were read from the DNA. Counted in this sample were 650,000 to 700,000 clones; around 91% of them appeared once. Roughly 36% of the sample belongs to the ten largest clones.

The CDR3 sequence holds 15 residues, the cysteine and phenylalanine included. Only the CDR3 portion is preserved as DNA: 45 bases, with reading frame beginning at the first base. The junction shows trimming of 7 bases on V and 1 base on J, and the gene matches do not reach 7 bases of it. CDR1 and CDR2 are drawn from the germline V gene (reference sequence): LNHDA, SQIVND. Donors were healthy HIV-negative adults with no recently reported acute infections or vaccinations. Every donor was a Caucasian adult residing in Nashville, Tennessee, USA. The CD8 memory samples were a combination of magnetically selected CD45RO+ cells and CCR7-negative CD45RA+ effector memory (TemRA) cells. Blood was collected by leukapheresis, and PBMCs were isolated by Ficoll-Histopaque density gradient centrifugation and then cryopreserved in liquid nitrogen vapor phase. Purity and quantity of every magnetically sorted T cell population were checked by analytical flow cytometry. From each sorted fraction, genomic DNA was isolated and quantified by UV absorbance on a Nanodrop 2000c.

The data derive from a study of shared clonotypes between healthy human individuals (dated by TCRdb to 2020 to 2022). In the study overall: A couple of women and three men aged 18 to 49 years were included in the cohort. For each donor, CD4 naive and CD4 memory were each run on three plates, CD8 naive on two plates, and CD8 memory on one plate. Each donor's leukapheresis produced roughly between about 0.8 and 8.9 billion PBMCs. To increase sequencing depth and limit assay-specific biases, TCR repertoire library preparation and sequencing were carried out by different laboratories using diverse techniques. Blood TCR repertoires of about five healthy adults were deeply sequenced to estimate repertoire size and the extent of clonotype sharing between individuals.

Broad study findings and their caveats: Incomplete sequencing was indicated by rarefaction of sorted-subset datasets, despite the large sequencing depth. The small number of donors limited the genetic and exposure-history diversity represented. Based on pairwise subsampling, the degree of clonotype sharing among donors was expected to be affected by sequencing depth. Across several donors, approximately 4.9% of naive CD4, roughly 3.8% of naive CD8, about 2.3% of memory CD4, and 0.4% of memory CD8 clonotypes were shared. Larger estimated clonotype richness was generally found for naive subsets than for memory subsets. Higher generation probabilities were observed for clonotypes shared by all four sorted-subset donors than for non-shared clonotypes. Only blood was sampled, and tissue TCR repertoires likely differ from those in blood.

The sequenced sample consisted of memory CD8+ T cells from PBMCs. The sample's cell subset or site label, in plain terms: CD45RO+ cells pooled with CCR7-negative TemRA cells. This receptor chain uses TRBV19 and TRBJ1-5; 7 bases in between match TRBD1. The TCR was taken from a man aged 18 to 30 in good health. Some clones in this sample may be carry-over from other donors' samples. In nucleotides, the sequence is TGTGCCAGTACCTTGACAGGGATGAGCAATCAGCCCCAGCATTTT. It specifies CASTLTGMSNQPQHF.